This section outlines one TCR beta chain sequence together with its context. The antigen remains undetermined. The table came from immunoSEQ multiplex PCR; TCRdb's copy has only in-frame clones and leaves some out. The sample lists approximately 120,000 clones, 88% occurring once. This sample is part of a study of T cell responses to AZD1222 COVID-19 vaccine. Looking at the study overall: Second doses that came at about 4 or about 12 weeks were put together.

Study-wide results and caveats: The donors showed a predominance of white British ancestry and of females, with possible underestimation of clonal diversity.

This CDR3 is built from 12 residues. V was pared by 2 bases and J by 1 base, with 0 bases between. CDR1 and CDR2 (germline): MDHEN, SYDVKM. Sample: peripheral blood, taken on day 0 of AZD1222 vaccination. This chain uses TRBV28 with TRBJ2-4; D gene uncertain. The TCR was taken from an adult in good health. The CDR3: CASSLAKNIQYF. The CDR3 region has the DNA TGTGCCAGCAGTTTAGCCAAAAACATTCAGTACTTC.